A single sample is the source of the 2 T cell receptor beta chains below, sequenced in a study of cytomegalovirus exposure and HLA in healthy donors. Researchers ran the PCR with 60 Vbeta and 13 Jbeta primers. Generated by immunoSEQ multiplex PCR, the TCRdb table keeps only in-frame clones and is missing some. Seen here are some 170,000 clones, 60% to 80% observed once, and the top ten hold 4.5% to 5%. The sequenced sample was PBMCs. Receptors originate from a man younger than 35 in good health and CMV-seropositive.

This chain connects TRBV30 to TRBJ2-1, with TRBD1 matching over 10 bases. With V trimmed by 2 bases and J by 13 bases, 5 bases remained unmatched. Per the germline V gene, CDR1 is GTSNPN and CDR2 is SVGIG (reference sequence). The CDR3 totals 12 residues. The CDR3: CAWSQGTGAQFF. DNA for the CDR3: TGTGCCTGGAGTCAAGGGACAGGGGCCCAGTTCTTC.

V and J are TRBV11-2 and TRBJ1-6, with D unresolved. Between the trimmed V and J ends, which lost 5 bases and 10 bases, there was a span of 12 bases. The V gene's germline CDR1 is SGHAT and CDR2 FQNNGV. This CDR3 is built from 13 residues. The CDR3 nucleotides read TGTGCCAGCAGCACGTCTGATCGGTCACCCCTCCACTTT. Amino acids: CASSTSDRSPLHF. Full variable domain (remainder filled in from reference TRBV11-2 and TRBJ1-6): EAGVAQSPRYKIIEKRQSVAFWCNPISGHATLYWYQQILGQGPKLLIQFQNNGVVDDSQLPKDRFSAERLKGVDSTLKIQPAKLEDSAVYLCASSTSDRSPLHFGNGTRLTVT.